Below, 2 T cell receptor beta chains from the same sample are listed, as sequenced in a study of vaccination effects on CD4 cells after COVID-19. Antigens for these TCRs are unknown. Clones were read by immunoSEQ multiplex PCR, and TCRdb kept only the in-frame ones, dropping some. The profile shows approximately 13,000 clones, 55% to 85% of them singletons. In the ViraFEST assay, antigen-specific CD4+ clonotypes were identified by expansion after peptide-pool stimulation. CD4+ T cell isolation took place after approximately 11 days of culture. Each participant was administered two doses of either the BNT162b2 or the mRNA-1273 vaccine. The sequenced sample was CD4+ T cells from PBMCs cultured with SARS-CoV-2 spike peptides, obtained after COVID-19 vaccination. The source of these receptors is a human donor who received a COVID-19 vaccine.

This sequence joins TRBV19 and TRBJ1-5; D might be TRBD1 (5 bases). CDR1 is LNHDA and CDR2 is SQIVND in the germline V gene (reference sequence). The CDR3 length is 16 residues. The germline V and J ends were trimmed by 10 bases and 0 bases, with 19 bases remaining between them. CDR3: CATDQTGVYSNQPQHF. As DNA, the CDR3 is TGTGCCACCGATCAGACGGGGGTGTATAGCAATCAGCCCCAGCATTTT.

The V call is TRBV10-2, the J call TRBJ2-5; 10 bases are shared with TRBD1. V shed 2 bases, J shed 2 bases, and the junction held 2 bases outside the gene matches. This CDR3 region has 15 residues. Germline V lookup: CDR1 WSHSY, CDR2 SAAADI. CDR3 region: CASSERGQGQETQYF. Written as DNA, the CDR3 is TGCGCCAGCAGTGAGCGGGGACAGGGGCAAGAGACCCAGTACTTC.